The 5 T cell receptor beta chains reported below all come from one sample, sequenced in a study of siplizumab effects on memory and regulatory T cells. TCRdb's table, derived via immunoSEQ multiplex PCR, lists solely in-frame clones and lacks some. The table has over 85,000 clones, roughly 96% seen once. The sample consisted of naive CD4+ T cells sorted from blood. The origin of the receptors is a human donor in good health.

The V and J genes are TRBV7-9 and TRBJ1-6; D gene unclear. There are 13 residues in the CDR3. Germline CDR1 SEHNR, CDR2 FQNEAQ (reference sequence). V was clipped by 5 bases and J by 4 bases, with 6 bases between them. The CDR3 loop is CASSPGYNSPLHF. The CDR3 nucleotides read TGTGCCAGCAGCCCCGGATATAATTCACCCCTCCACTTT.

V gene TRBV6-5 combines with J gene TRBJ1-2; D uncertain. Germline-derived CDR1 and CDR2 are MNHEY and SVGAGI. The V end lost 0 bases, the J end lost 4 bases, and 12 bases lay between the germline ends. There are 15 residues in the CDR3. CDR3 bases: TGTGCCAGCAGTTACTCGATACTGGACCGCTATGGCTACACCTTC. Amino acids: CASSYSILDRYGYTF.

The genes are TRBV6-5 and TRBJ1-1; perhaps TRBD1 as D (5 bases). CDR1 is MNHEY and CDR2 is SVGAGI in the germline V gene. With 0 bases removed from V and 5 bases from J, the gap between germline ends came to 16 bases. The CDR3 length is 16 residues. CDR3 residues: CASSYSGGAPGTEAFF. DNA for the CDR3: TGTGCCAGCAGTTACTCGGGGGGTGCCCCGGGGACTGAAGCTTTCTTT.

The chain links TRBV6-5 to TRBJ1-4; possibly TRBD1 for D (6 bases). In germline, CDR1 is MNHEY, CDR2 SVGAGI. Between the trimmed V and J ends, which lost 4 bases and 2 bases, there was a span of 11 bases. The CDR3 covers 15 residues. CDR3 loop: CASSFNRATNEKLFF. In DNA form, the CDR3 reads TGTGCCAGCAGTTTCAACAGGGCCACTAATGAAAAACTGTTTTTT.

This rearrangement joins TRBV2 to TRBJ2-6, with D maybe TRBD2 (5 bases). Germline lookup yields CDR1 SNHLY and CDR2 FYNNEI. The V gene lost 1 base and the J gene lost 4 bases, with 8 bases spanning the gap. The CDR3 is 15 residues long. The CDR3 is CASSEGGSGANVLTF. CDR3 in DNA: TGTGCCAGCAGTGAAGGAGGGTCCGGGGCCAACGTCCTGACTTTC.